This TCR beta chain came from a study of blood T cell repertoires in COVID-19. Sequenced by immunoSEQ multiplex PCR; TCRdb stores in-frame clones only, minus some. Of about 210,000 clones listed, approximately 83% are singletons. Germline V gene data show CDR1 as MGHRA and CDR2 as YSYEKL. The CDR3 has 16 amino acids. Trimming cost V 3 bases and J 3 bases; bases outside gene matches: 10. This receptor was obtained from a woman aged 40-49 years with active or convalescent COVID-19. The chain uses TRBV4-1 and TRBJ1-1; 7 positions match TRBD1. The sample comprised peripheral blood. The CDR3 nucleotides are TGCGCCAGCAGCCAGCGTTTTACAGGGGAGGACACTGAAGCTTTCTTT. This gives the protein CASSQRFTGEDTEAFF.